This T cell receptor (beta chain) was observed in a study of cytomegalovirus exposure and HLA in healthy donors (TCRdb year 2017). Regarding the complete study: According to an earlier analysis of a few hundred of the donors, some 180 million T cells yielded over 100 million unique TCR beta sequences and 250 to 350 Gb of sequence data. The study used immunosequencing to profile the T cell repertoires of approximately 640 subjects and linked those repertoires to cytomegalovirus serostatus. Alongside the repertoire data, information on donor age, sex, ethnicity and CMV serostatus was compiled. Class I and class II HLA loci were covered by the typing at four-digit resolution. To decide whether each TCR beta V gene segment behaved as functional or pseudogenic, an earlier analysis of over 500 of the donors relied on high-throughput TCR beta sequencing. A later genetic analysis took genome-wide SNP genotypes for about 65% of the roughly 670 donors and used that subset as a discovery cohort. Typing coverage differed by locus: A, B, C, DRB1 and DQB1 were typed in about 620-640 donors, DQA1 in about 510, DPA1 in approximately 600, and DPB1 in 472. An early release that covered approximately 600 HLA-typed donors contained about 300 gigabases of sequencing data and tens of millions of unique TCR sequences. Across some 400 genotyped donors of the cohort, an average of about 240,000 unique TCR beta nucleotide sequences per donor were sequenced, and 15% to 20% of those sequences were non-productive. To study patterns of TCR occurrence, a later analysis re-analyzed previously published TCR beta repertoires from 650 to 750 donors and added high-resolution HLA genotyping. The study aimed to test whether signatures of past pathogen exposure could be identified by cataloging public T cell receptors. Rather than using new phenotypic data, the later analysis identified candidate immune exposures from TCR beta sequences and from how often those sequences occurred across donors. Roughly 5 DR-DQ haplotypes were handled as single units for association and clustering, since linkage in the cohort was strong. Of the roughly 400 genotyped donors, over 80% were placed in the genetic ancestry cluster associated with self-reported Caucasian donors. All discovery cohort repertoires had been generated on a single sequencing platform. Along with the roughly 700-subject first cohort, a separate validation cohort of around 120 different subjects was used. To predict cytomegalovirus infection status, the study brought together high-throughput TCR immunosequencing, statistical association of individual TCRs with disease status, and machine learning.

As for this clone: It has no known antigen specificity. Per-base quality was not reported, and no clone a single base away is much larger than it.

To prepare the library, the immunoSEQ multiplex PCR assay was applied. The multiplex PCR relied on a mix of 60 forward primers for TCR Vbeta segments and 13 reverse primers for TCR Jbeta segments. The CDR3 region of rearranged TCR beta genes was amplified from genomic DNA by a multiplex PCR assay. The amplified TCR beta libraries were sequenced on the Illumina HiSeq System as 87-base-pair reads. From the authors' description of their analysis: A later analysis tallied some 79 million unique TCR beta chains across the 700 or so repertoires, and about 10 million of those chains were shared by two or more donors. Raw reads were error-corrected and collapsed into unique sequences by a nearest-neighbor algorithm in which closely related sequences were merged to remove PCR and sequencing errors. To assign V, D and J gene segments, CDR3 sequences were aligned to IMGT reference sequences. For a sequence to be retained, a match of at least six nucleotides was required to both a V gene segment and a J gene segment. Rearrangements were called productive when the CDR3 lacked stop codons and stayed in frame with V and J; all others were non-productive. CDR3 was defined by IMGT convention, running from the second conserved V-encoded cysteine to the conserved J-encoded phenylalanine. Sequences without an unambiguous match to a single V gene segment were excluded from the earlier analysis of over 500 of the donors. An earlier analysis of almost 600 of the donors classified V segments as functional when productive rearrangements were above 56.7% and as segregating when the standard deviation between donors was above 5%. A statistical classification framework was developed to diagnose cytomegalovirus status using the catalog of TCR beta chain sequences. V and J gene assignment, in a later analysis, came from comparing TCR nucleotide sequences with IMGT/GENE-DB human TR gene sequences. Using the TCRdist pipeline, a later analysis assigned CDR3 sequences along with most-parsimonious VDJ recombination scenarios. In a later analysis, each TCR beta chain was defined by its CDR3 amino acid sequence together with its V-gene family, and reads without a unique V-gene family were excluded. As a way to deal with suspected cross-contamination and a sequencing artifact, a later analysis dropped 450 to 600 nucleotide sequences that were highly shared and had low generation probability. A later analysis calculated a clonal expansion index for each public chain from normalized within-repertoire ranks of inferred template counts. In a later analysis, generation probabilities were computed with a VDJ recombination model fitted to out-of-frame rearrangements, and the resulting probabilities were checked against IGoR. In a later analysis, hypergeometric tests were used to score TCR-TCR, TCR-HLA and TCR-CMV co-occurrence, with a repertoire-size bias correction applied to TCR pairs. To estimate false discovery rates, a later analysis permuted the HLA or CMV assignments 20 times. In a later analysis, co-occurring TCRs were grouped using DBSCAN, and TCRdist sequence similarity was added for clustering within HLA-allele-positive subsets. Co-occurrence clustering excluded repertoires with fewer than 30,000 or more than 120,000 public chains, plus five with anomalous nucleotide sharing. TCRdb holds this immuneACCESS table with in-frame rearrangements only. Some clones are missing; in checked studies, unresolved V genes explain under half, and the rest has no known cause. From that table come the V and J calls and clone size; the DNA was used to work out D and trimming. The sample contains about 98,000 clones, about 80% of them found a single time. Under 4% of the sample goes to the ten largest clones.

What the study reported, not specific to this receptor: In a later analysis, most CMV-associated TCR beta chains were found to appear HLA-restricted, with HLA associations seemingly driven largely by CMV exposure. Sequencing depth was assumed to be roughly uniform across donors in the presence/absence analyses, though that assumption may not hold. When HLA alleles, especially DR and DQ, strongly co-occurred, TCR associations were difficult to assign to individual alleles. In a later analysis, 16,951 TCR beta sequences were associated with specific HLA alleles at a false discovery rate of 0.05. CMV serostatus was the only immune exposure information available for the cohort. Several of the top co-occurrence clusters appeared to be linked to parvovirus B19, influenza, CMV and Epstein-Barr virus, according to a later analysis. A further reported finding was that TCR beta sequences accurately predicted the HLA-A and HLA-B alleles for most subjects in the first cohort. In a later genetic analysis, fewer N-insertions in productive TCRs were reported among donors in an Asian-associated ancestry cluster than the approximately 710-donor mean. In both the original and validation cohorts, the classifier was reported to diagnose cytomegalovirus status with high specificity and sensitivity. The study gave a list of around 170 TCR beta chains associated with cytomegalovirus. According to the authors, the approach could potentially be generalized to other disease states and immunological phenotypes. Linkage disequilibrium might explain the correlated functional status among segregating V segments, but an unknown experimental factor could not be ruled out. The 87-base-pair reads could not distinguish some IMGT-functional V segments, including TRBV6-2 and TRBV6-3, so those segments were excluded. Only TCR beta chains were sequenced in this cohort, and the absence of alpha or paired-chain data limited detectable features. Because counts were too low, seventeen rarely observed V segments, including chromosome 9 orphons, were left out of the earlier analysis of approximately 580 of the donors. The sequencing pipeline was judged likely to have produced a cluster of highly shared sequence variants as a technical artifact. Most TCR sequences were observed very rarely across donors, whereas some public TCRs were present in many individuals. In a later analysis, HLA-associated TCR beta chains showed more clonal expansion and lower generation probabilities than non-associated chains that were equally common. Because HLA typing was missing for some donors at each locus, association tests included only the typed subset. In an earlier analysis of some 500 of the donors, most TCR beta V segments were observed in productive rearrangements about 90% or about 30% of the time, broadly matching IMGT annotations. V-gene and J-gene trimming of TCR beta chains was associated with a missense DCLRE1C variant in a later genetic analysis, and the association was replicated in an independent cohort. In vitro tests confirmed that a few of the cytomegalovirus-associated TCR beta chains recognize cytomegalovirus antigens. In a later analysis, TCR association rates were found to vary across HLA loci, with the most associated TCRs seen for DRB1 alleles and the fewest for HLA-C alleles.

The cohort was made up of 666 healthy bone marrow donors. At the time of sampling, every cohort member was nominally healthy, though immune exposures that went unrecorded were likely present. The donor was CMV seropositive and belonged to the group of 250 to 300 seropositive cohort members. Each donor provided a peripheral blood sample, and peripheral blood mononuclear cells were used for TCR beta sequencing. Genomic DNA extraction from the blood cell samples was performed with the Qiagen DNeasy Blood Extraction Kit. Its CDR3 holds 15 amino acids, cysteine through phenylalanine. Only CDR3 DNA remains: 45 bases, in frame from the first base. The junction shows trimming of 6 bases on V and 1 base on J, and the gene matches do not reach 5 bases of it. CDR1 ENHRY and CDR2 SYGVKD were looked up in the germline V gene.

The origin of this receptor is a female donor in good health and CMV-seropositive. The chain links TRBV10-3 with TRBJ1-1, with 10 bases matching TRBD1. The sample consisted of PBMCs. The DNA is TGTGCCATCAGGGGGGGACAGGGGCCGAACACTGAAGCTTTCTTT. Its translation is CAIRGGQGPNTEAFF.